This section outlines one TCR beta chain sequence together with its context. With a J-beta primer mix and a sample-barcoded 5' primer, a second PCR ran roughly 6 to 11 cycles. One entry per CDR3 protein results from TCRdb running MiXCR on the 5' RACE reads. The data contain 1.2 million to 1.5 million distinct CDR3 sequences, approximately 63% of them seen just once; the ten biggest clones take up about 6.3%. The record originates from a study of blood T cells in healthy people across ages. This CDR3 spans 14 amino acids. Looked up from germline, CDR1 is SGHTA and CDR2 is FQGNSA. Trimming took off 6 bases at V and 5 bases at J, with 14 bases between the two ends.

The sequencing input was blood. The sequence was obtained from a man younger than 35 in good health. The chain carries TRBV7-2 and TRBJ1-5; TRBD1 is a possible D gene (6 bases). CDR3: CASSTSQGHQPQHF. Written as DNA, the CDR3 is TGTGCCAGCAGTACTTCTCAGGGGCATCAGCCCCAGCATTTT.